This TCR beta chain emerged from a study of shared clonotypes between healthy human individuals. The data were produced by immunoSEQ multiplex PCR, yet TCRdb's version contains in-frame clones alone and is incomplete. Of 1.6 million or so clones listed, approximately 98.5% are singletons. This CDR3 spans 13 amino acids. Trimming left V 6 bases short and J 0 bases short, with 7 bases between. Germline V gene data show CDR1 as MNHNS and CDR2 as SASEGT. The source material was naive CD4+ T cells sorted from blood. The subset denotes: CD45RA+ positively selected. The chain uses TRBV6-1 and TRBJ2-3; D unresolved. The source is a man aged 30 to 45 in good health. For the CDR3, the DNA is TGTGCCAGCAGCATCGATAGCACAGATACGCAGTATTTT. Its protein product is CASSIDSTDTQYF.